This T cell receptor (beta chain) appears in the sequencing data of a study of blood T cell repertoires in COVID-19. At the level of the study: Some COVID-19 samples were acute and others convalescent; all came from the United States, Italy and Spain.

Repertoires were generated with immunoSEQ multiplex PCR, while TCRdb's copy carries only in-frame clones and drops some. The table records 300,000 to 400,000 clones, around 88% of them present only once. V lost 4 bases and J lost 2; bases outside the gene matches: 4. Per the germline V gene, CDR1 is MNHEY and CDR2 is SMNVEV (reference sequence). The CDR3 extends over 15 amino acids. The V call is TRBV27, the J call TRBJ2-7; 11 bases are shared with TRBD2. This clonotype was sampled from a woman in her 30s with COVID-19, enrolled during active disease. Specimen: peripheral blood. The CDR3 coding sequence is TGTGCCAGCAGTTCTAGCGGGGGGATCCCCTACGAGCAGTACTTC. As protein: CASSSSGGIPYEQYF.